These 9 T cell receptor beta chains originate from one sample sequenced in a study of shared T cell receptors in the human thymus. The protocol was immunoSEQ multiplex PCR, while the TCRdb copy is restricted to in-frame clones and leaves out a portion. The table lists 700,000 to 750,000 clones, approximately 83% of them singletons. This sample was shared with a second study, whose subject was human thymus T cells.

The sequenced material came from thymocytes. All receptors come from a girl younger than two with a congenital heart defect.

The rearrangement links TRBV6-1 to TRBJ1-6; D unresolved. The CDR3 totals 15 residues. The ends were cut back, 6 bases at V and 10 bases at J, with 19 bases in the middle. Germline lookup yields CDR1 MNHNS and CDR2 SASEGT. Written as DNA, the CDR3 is TGTGCCAGCAGACCGGACTTTCAGTCAATATCACCCCTCCACTTT. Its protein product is CASRPDFQSISPLHF.

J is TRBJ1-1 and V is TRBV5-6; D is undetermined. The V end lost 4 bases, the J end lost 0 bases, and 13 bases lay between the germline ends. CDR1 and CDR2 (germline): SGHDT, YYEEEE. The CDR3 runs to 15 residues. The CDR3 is CASSLREQMNTEAFF. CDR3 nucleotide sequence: TGTGCCAGCAGCCTCCGGGAACAGATGAACACTGAAGCTTTCTTT.

CDR3 sequence (DNA): TGTGCCAGCAGCCAAGTTACAGATAACTATGGCTACACCTTC. The encoded protein is CASSQVTDNYGYTF. The chain couples TRBV4-2 to TRBJ1-2; D unresolved. Germline V gene data show CDR1 as LGHNA and CDR2 as YNFKEQ. CDR3 length equals 14 residues. Trimming cost V 1 base and J 1 base, with 7 bases left between them.

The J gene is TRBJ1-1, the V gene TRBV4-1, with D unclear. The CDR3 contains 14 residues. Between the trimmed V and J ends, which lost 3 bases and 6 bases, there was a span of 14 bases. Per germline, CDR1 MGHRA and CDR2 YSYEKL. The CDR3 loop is CASSHPASVAEAFF. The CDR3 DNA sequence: TGCGCCAGCAGCCACCCAGCGTCGGTAGCTGAAGCTTTCTTT.

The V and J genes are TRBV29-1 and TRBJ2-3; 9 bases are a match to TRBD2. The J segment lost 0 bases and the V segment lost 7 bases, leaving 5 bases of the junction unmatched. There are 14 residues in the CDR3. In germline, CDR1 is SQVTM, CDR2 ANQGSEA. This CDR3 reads CSGGGGTSTDTQYF. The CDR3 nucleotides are TGCAGCGGCGGGGGGGGGACCAGCACAGATACGCAGTATTTT.

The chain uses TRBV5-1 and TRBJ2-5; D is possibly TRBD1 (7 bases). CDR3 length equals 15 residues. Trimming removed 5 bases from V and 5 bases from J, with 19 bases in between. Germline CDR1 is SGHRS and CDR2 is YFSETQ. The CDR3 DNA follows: TGCGCCAGCAGACAAAACAGGGGCGCGGGGGAGACCCAGTACTTC. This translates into CASRQNRGAGETQYF.

The CDR3 is CASSLNGRGVGGYTF. For the CDR3, the DNA is TGTGCCAGCAGCCTAAATGGTAGGGGCGTTGGTGGCTACACCTTC. The rearrangement joins TRBV7-9 to TRBJ1-2, with D perhaps matching TRBD1 (5 bases). This CDR3 is built from 15 residues. Trimming removed 5 bases at V and 7 bases at J, with 20 bases between. Germline CDR1 is SEHNR and CDR2 is FQNEAQ (reference sequence).

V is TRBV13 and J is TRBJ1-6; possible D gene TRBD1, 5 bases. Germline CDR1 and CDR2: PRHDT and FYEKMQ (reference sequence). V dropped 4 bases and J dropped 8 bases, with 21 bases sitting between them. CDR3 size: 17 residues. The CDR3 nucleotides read TGTGCCAGCAGCTCGATAACTGGGGGGGGGAGTGATTCACCCCTCCACTTT. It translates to CASSSITGGGSDSPLHF.

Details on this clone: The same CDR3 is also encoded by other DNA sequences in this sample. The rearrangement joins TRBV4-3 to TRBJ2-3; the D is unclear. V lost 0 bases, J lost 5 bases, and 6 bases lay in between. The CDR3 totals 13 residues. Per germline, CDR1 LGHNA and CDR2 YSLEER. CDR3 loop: CASSQEFRDTQYF. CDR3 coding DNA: TGCGCCAGCAGCCAAGAGTTTCGAGATACGCAGTATTTT.